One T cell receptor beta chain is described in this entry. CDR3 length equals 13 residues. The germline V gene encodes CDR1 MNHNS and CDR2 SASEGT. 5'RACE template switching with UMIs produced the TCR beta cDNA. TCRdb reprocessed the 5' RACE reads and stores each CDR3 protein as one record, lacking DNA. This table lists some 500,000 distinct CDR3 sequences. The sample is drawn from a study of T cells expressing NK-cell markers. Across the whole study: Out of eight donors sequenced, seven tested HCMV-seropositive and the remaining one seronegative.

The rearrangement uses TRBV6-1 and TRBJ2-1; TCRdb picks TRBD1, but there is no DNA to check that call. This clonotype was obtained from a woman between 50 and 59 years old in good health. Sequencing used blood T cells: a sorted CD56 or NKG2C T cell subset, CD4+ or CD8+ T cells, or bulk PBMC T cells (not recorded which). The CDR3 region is CASSDLLRGEQFF.